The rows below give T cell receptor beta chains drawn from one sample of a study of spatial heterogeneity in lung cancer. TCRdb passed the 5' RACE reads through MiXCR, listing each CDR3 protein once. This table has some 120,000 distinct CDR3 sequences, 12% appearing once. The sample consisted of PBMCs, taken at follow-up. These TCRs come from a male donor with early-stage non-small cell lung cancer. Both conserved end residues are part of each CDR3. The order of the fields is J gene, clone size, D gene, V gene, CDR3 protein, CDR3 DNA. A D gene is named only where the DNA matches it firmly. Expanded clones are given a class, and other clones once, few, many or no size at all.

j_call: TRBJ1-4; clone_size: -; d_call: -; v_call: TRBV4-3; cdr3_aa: CASSQAGANKEKLFF; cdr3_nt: TGCGCCAGCAGCCAAGCCGGCGCAAATAAAGAAAAACTGTTTTTT
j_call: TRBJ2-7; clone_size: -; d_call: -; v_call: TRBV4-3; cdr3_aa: CASSQDWQGRYEQYF; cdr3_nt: TGCGCCAGCAGCCAAGATTGGCAGGGACGCTACGAGCAGTACTTC
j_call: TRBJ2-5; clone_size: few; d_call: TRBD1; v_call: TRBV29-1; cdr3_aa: CSVLRQGAVGTQYF; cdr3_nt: TGCAGCGTTCTCAGACAGGGGGCAGTGGGGACCCAGTACTTC
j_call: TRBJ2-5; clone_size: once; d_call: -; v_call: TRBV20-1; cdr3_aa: CSARRGAEQTQYF; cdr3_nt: TGCAGTGCTAGGCGGGGTGCTGAACAGACCCAGTACTTC
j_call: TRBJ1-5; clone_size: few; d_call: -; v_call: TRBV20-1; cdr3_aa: CSARDGRQLRDQPQHF; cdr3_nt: TGCAGTGCTAGAGATGGGAGACAGTTGCGAGATCAGCCCCAGCATTTT
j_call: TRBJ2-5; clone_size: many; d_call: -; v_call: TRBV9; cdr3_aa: CASSVSAVQETQYF; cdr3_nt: TGTGCCAGCAGCGTATCAGCGGTCCAAGAGACCCAGTACTTC
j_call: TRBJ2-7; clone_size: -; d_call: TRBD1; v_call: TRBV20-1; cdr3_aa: CSATWDRGLYEQYF; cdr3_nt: TGCAGTGCTACCTGGGACAGGGGGCTTTACGAGCAGTACTTC
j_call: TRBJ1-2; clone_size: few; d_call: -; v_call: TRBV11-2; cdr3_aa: CASSLDPGTSSGYTF; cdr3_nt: TGTGCCAGCAGCTTAGATCCTGGGACAAGCAGTGGCTACACCTTC
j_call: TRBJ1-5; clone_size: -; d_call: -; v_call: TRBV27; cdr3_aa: CASSLRRGVGSNQPQHF; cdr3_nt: TGTGCCAGCAGTTTACGGAGGGGGGTTGGTAGCAATCAGCCCCAGCATTTT
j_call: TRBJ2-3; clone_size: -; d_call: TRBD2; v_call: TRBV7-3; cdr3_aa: CASAAGGGTDTQYF; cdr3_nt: TGTGCCAGTGCCGCGGGGGGCGGAACAGATACGCAGTATTTT
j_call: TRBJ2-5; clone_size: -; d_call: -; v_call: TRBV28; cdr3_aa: CASSLAGYGTQYF; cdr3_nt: TGTGCCAGCAGTTTGGCAGGGTATGGGACCCAGTACTTC
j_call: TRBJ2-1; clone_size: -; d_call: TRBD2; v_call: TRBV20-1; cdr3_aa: CSARALAASYNEQFF; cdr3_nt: TGCAGTGCTAGGGCCCTAGCGGCCTCCTACAATGAGCAGTTCTTC
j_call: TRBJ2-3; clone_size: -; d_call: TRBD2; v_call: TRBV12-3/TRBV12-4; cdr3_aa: CASSGGRSLSTDTQYF; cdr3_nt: TGTGCCAGCAGCGGGGGGAGGAGTTTAAGCACAGATACGCAGTATTTT
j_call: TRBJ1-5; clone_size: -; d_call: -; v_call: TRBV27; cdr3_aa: CASSYQGSNQPQHF; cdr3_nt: TGTGCCAGCAGCTACCAGGGTAGCAATCAGCCCCAGCATTTT
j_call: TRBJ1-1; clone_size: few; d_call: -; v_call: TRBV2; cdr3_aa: CASSEDSNTEAFF; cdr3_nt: TGTGCCAGCAGTGAGGACAGCAACACTGAAGCTTTCTTT
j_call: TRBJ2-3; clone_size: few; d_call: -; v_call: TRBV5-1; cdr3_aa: CASSPSVLEADTQYF; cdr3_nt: TGCGCCAGCAGCCCTAGCGTCCTCGAAGCAGATACGCAGTATTTT
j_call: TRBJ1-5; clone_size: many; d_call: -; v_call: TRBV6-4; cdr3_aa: CASSDSGHRPSNQPQHF; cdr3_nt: TGTGCCAGCAGTGACTCTGGTCACCGCCCTAGCAATCAGCCCCAGCATTTT
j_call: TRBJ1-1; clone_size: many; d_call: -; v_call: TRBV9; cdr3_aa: CASSVPLRQGMLNTEAFF; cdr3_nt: TGTGCCAGCAGCGTACCCCTTCGGCAGGGCATGTTGAACACTGAAGCTTTCTTT
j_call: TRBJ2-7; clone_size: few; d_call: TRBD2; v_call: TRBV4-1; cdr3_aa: CASSQEGLAGVYYEQYF; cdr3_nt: TGCGCCAGCAGCCAAGAGGGACTAGCGGGGGTCTACTACGAGCAGTACTTC
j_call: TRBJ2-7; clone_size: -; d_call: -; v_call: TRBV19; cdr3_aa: CASSTGQLQGEQYF; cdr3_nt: TGTGCCAGTAGTACCGGACAGCTCCAAGGCGAGCAGTACTTC
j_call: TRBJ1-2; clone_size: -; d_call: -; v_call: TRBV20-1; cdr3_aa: CSATGAPDYGYTF; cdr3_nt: TGCAGTGCTACAGGGGCTCCAGACTATGGCTACACCTTC
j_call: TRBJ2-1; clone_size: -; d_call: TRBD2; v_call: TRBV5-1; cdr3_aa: CASSLRAGGPYNEQFF; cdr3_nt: TGCGCCAGCAGCTTGAGGGCGGGGGGACCCTACAATGAGCAGTTCTTC
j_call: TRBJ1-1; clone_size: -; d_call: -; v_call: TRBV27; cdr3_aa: CASSFRSGSAEAFF; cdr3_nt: TGTGCCAGCAGTTTCCGTTCAGGGAGCGCTGAAGCTTTCTTT
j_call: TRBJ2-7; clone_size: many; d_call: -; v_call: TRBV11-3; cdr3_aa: CASRSFGARSYEQYF; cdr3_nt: TGTGCCAGCAGAAGTTTCGGGGCAAGGTCCTACGAGCAGTACTTC
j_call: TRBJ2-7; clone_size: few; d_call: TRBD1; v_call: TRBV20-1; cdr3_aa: CSASSGQGIREQYF; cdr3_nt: TGCAGTGCTAGTTCGGGACAGGGGATTAGGGAGCAGTACTTC
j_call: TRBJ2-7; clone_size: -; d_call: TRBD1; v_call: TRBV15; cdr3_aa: CATSINRGEQYF; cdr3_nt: TGTGCCACCAGCATTAACAGGGGCGAGCAGTACTTC
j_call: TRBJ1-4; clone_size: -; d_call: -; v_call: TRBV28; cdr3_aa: CASSLSGINEKLFF; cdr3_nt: TGTGCCAGCAGTTTATCGGGGATTAATGAAAAACTGTTTTTT
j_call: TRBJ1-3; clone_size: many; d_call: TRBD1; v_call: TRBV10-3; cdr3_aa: CAISESRDRTTIYF; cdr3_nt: TGTGCCATCAGTGAGTCACGGGACAGGACGACCATATATTTT
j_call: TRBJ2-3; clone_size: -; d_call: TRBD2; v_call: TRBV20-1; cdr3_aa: CSALSASGGFSDTQYF; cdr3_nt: TGCAGTGCCCTAAGCGCTAGCGGGGGGTTCTCGGATACGCAGTATTTT
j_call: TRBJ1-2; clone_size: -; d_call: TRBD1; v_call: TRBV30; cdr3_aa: CAWNLGQGYGYTF; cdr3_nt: TGTGCCTGGAACCTGGGACAGGGGTATGGCTACACCTTC
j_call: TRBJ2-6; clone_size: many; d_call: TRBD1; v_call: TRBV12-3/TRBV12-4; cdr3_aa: CASSSQGATGANVLTF; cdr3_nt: TGTGCCAGCAGTTCACAGGGGGCGACTGGGGCCAACGTCCTGACTTTC
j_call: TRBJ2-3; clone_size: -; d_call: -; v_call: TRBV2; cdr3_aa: CATRRADTQYF; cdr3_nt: TGTGCCACCCGGAGGGCAGATACGCAGTATTTT
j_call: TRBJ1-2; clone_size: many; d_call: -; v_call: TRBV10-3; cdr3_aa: CAIRAGIENYGYTF; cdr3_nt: TGTGCCATCAGAGCAGGGATCGAAAACTATGGCTACACCTTC
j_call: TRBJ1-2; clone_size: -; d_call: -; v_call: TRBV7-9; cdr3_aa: CASSLVGTFTF; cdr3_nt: TGTGCCAGCAGCTTAGTGGGGACGTTCACCTTC
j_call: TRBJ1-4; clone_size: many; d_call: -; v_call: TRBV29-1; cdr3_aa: CSVVGGVNNEKLFF; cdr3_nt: TGCAGCGTTGTAGGAGGGGTGAATAATGAAAAACTGTTTTTT
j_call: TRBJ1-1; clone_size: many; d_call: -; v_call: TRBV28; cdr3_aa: CASSSPQENTEAFF; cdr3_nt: TGTGCCAGCAGTTCTCCCCAGGAGAACACTGAAGCTTTCTTT
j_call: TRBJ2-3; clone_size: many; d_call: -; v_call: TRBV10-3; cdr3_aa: CAIAGTDTQYF; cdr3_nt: TGTGCCATCGCGGGCACAGATACGCAGTATTTT
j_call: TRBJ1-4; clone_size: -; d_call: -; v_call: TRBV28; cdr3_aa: CASGNGHEKLFF; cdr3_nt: TGTGCCAGTGGGAATGGACATGAAAAACTGTTTTTT
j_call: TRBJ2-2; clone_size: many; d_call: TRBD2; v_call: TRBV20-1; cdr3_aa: CSAPRLAVNTGELFF; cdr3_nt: TGCAGTGCGCCCAGACTAGCGGTTAACACCGGGGAGCTGTTTTTT
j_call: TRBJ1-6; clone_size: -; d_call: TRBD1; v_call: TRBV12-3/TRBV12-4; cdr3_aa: CAVAQGVNNSPLHF; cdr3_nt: TGTGCCGTAGCACAGGGGGTAAATAATTCACCCCTCCACTTT